This entry features one T cell receptor (beta chain) sequence. Its target is not known. The data are from a study of shared clonotypes between healthy human individuals. Overall study context: Sampling drew on donors who were a couple of women and a few men aged 18 to 49. Regarding the study as a whole: Only blood samples were collected, and tissue repertoires likely differ.

With V trimmed by 8 bases and J by 5 bases, 6 bases remained unmatched. Germline V CDR1 and CDR2: MNHNS, SASEGT. This CDR3 has 13 amino acids. The authors ran unsorted PBMC replicate PCRs on around 320 ng DNA, 25,000 to 35,000 T cell genomes. Data came from immunoSEQ multiplex PCR; TCRdb stores just in-frame clones and leaves some out. The sample lists roughly 510,000 clones, 60% to 80% occurring once. Genomic DNA came from roughly 84 million PBMCs in unsorted samples. The gene calls are TRBV6-1 and TRBJ1-5; 7 nucleotides line up with TRBD1. The sequence was collected from a woman aged 40 to 55 in good health. Some clones in this sample may be carry-over from other donors' samples. The specimen was PBMCs. CDR3 DNA: TGTGCCAGCGCCAGGGGGTGGGATCAGCCCCAGCATTTT. Translation: CASARGWDQPQHF.